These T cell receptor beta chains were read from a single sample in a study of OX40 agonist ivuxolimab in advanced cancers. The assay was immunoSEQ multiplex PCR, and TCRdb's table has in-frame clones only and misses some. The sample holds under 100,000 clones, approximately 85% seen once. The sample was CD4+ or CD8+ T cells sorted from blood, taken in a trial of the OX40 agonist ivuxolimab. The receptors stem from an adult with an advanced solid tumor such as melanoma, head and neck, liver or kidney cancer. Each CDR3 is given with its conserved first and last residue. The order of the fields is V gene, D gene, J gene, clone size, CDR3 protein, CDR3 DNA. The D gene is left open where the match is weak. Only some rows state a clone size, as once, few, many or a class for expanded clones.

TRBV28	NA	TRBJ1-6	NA	CASSAPGLRDNSPLHF	TGTGCCAGCAGCGCTCCAGGGTTGCGGGATAATTCACCCCTCCACTTT
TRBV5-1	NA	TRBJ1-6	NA	CASSSTSGTENSPLHF	TGCGCCAGCAGCTCCACCTCCGGGACGGAGAATTCACCCCTCCACTTT
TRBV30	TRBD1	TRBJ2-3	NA	CAWSIRQGRWVTDTQYF	TGTGCCTGGAGTATACGACAGGGAAGGTGGGTGACAGATACGCAGTATTTT
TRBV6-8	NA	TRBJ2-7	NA	CASSPPPRDFSYEQYF	TGTGCCAGCAGTCCCCCCCCCAGGGACTTTTCGTACGAGCAGTACTTC
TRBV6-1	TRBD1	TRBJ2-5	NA	CASRGTGYQETQYF	TGTGCCAGCAGGGGGACAGGGTACCAAGAGACCCAGTACTTC
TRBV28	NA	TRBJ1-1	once	CASSFGYFMNTEAFF	TGTGCCAGCAGTTTTGGTTATTTCATGAACACTGAAGCTTTCTTT
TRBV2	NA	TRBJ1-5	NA	CASSKWSGASNQPQHF	TGTGCCAGCAGCAAATGGTCCGGGGCTAGCAATCAGCCCCAGCATTTT
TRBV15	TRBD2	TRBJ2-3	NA	CATSEPLSGGPAQYF	TGTGCCACCAGCGAACCCCTGTCGGGGGGACCAGCGCAGTATTTT
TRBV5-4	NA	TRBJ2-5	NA	CASSFSQETQYF	TGTGCCAGCAGCTTTTCCCAAGAGACCCAGTACTTC
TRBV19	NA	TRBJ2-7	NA	CASSSTRGNEQYF	TGTGCCAGTAGTTCGACCCGGGGGAACGAGCAGTACTTC
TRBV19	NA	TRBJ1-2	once	CASRMGQTANYGYTF	TGTGCCAGTAGAATGGGGCAGACTGCTAACTATGGCTACACCTTC
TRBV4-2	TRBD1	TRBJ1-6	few	CASSQETGINSPLHF	TGTGCCAGCAGCCAGGAGACAGGGATTAATTCACCCCTCCACTTT
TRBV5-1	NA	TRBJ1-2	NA	CASSPDADPRGYTF	TGCGCCAGCAGCCCGGACGCGGACCCGAGGGGCTACACCTTC
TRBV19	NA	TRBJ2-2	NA	CASSIAGELFF	TGTGCCAGTAGTATAGCCGGAGAGCTGTTTTTT
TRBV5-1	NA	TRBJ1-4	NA	CASSLEGGVEKLFF	TGCGCCAGCAGCTTGGAAGGAGGGGTAGAAAAACTGTTTTTT
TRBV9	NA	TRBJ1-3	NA	CASSVVEGVSGNTIYF	TGTGCCAGCAGCGTAGTAGAGGGGGTCAGCGGAAACACCATATATTTT